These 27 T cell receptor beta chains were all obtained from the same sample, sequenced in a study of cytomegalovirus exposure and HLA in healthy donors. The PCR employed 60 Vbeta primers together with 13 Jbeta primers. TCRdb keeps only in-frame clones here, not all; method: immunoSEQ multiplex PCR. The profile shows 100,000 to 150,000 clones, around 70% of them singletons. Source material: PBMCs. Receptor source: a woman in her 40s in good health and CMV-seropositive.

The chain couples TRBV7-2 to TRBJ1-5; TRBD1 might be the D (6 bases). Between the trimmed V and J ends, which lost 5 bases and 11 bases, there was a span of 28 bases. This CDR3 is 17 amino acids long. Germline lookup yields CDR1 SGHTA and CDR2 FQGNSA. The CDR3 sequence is CASSPQGRKNDLGAQHF. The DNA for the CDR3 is TGTGCCAGCAGCCCACAGGGACGCAAAAACGACCTGGGGGCCCAGCATTTT.

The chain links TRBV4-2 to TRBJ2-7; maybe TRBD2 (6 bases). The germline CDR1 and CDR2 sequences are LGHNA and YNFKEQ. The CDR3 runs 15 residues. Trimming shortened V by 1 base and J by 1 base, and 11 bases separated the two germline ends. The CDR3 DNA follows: TGTGCCAGCAGCCAAGCCCAGGGACTTTCCTACGAGCAGTACTTC. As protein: CASSQAQGLSYEQYF.

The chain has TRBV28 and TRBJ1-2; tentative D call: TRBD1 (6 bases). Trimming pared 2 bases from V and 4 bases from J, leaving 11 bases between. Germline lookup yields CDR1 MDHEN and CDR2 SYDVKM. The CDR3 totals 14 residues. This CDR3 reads CASSLRGTLYGYTF. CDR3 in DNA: TGTGCCAGCAGTTTAAGGGGGACCCTCTATGGCTACACCTTC.

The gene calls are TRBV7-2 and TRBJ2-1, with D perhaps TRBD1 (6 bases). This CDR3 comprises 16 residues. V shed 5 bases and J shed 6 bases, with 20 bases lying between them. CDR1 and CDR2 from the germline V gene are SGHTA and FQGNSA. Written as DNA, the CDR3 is TGTGCCAGCAGCGAAACCGACAGGAAGGGCCTCAATGAGCAGTTCTTC. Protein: CASSETDRKGLNEQFF.

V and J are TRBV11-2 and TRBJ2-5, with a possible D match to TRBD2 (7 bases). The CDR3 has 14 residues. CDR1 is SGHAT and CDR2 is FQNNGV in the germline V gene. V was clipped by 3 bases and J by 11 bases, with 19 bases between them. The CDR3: CASSFRRGGQEQYF. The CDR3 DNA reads TGTGCCAGCAGCTTCCGCAGGGGAGGGCAAGAGCAGTACTTC. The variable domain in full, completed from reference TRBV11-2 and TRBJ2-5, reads EAGVAQSPRYKIIEKRQSVAFWCNPISGHATLYWYQQILGQGPKLLIQFQNNGVVDDSQLPKDRFSAERLKGVDSTLKIQPAKLEDSAVYLCASSFRRGGQEQYFGPGTRLLVL.

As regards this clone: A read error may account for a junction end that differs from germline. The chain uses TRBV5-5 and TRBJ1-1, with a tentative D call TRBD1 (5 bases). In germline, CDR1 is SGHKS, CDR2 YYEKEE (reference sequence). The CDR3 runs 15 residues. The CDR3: CASSQDQGANAEAFF. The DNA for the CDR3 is TGCGCCAGCAGCCAAGATCAAGGGGCGAACGCTGAAGCTTTCTTT. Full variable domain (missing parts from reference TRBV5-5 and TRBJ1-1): DAGVTQSPTHLIKTRGQQVTLRCSPISGHKSVSWYQQVLGQGPQFIFQYYEKEERGRGNFPDRFSARQFPNYSSELNVNALLLGDSALYLCASSQDQGANAEAFFGQGTRLTVV.

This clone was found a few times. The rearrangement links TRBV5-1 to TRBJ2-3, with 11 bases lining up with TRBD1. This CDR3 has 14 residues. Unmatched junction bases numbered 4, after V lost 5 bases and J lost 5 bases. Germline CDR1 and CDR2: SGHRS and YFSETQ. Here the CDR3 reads CASSGQGAKDTQYF. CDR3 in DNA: TGCGCCAGCAGTGGACAGGGGGCTAAAGATACGCAGTATTTT.

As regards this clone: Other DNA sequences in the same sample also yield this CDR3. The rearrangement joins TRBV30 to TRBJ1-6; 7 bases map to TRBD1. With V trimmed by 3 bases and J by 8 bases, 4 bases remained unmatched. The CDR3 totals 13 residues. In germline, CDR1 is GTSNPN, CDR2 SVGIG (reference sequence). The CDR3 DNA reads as TGTGCCTGGAGCCGGGACAGAGATTCACCCCTCCACTTT. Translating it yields CAWSRDRDSPLHF.

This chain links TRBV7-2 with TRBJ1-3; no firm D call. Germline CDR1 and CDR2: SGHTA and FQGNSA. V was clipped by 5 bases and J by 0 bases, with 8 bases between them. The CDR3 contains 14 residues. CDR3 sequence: CASSRGSSGNTIYF. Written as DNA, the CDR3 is TGTGCCAGCAGCCGTGGCAGCTCTGGAAACACCATATATTTT.

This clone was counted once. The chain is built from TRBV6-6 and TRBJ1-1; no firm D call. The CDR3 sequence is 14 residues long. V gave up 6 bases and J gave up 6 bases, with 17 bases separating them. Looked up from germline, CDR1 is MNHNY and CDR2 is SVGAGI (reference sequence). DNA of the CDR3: TGTGCCAGCAGCCCACCATACACAGCTTCTGAAGCTTTCTTT. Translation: CASSPPYTASEAFF.

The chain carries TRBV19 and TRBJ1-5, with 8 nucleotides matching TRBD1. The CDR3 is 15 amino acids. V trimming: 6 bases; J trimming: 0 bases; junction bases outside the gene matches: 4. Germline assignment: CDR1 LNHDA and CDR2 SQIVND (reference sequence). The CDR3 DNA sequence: TGTGCCAGTAGAGACAGGGGCGATAGCAATCAGCCCCAGCATTTT. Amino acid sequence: CASRDRGDSNQPQHF.

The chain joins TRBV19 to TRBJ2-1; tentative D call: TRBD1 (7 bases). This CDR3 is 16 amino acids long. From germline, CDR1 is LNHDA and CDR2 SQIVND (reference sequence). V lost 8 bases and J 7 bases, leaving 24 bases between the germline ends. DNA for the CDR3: TGTGCCAGTCGACAGGGTTGGGGGGCTACGGGTAATGAGCAGTTCTTC. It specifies CASRQGWGATGNEQFF.

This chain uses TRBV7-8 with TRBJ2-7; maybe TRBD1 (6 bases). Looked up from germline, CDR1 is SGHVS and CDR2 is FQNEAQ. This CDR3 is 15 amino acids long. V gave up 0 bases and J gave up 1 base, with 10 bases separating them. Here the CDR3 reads CASSLAGTQSYEQYF. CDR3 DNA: TGTGCCAGCAGCTTAGCCGGGACACAGTCCTACGAGCAGTACTTC. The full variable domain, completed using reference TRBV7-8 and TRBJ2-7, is GAGVSQSPRYKVAKRGQDVALRCDPISGHVSLFWYQQALGQGPEFLTYFQNEAQLDKSGLPSDRFFAERPEGSVSTLKIQRTQQEDSAVYLCASSLAGTQSYEQYFGPGTRLTVT.

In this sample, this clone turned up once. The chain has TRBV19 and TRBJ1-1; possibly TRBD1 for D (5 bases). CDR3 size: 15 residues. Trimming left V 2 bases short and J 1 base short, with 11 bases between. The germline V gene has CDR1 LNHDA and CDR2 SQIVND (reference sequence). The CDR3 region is CASSITPGKNTEAFF. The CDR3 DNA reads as TGTGCCAGTAGTATAACCCCAGGGAAGAACACTGAAGCTTTCTTT.

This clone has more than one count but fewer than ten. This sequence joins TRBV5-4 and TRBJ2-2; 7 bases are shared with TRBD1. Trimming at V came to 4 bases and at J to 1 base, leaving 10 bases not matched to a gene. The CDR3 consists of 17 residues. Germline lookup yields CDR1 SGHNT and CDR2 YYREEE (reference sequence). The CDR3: CASSLASTGVNTGELFF. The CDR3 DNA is TGTGCCAGCAGCCTTGCCTCTACAGGGGTGAACACCGGGGAGCTGTTTTTT.

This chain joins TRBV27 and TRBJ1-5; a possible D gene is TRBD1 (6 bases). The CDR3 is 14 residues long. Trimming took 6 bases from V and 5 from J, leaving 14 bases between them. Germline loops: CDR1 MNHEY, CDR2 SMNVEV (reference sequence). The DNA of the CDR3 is TGTGCCAGCAGCAAATGGGACACCGATCAGCCCCAGCATTTT. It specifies CASSKWDTDQPQHF.

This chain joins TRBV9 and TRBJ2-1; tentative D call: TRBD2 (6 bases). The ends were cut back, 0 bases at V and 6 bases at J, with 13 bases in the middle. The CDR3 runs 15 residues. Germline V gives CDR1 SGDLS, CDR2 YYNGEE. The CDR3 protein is CASSVVLADANEQFF. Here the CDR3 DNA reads TGTGCCAGCAGCGTAGTACTAGCCGACGCCAATGAGCAGTTCTTC.

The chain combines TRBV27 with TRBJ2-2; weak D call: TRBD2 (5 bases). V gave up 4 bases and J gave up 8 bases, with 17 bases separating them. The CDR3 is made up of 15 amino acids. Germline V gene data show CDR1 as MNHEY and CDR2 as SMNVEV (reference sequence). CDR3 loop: CASSSSGLGGGELFF. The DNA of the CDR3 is TGTGCCAGCAGTTCCTCCGGACTGGGCGGGGGGGAGCTGTTTTTT.

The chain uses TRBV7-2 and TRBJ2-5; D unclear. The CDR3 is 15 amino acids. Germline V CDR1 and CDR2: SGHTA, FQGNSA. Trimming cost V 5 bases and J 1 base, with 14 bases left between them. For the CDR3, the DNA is TGTGCCAGCAGCCGTGGCCTGCAACCCCAAGAGACCCAGTACTTC. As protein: CASSRGLQPQETQYF.

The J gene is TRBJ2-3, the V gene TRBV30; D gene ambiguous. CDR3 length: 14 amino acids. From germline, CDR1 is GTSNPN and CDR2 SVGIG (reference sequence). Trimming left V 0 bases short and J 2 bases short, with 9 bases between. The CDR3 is CAWSVGLNTDTQYF. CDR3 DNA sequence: TGTGCCTGGAGTGTGGGCTTGAACACAGATACGCAGTATTTT.

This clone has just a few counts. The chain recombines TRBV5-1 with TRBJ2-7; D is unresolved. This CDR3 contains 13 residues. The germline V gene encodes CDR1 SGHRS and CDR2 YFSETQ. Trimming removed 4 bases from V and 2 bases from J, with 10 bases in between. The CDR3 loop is CASSVRQAYEQYF. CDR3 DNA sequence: TGCGCCAGCAGCGTGAGACAAGCCTACGAGCAGTACTTC.

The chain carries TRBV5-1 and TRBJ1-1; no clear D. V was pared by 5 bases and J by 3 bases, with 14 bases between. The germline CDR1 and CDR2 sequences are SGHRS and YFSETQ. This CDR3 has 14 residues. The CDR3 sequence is CASRTRGGDTEAFF. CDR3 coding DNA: TGCGCCAGCAGGACGCGAGGCGGGGACACTGAAGCTTTCTTT.

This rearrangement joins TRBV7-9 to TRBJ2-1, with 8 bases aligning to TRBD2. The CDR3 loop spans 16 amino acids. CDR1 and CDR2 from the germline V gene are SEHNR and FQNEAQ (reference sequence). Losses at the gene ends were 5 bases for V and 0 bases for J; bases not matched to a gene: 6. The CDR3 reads CASSALAGRSYNEQFF. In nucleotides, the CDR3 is TGTGCCAGCAGCGCTTTAGCGGGACGCTCCTACAATGAGCAGTTCTTC.

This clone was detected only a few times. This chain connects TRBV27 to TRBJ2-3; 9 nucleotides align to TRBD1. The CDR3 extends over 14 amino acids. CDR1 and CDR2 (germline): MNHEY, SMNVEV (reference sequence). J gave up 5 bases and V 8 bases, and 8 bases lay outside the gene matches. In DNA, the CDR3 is TGTGCCAGCGGGGACAGGGACGACGTAGATACGCAGTATTTT. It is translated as CASGDRDDVDTQYF.

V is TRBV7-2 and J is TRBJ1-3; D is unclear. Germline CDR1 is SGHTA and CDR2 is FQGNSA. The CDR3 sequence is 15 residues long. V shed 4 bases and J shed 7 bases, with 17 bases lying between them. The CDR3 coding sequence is TGTGCCAGCAGCTCCTCGCGCGCGAACCTGAACACCATATATTTT. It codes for CASSSSRANLNTIYF.

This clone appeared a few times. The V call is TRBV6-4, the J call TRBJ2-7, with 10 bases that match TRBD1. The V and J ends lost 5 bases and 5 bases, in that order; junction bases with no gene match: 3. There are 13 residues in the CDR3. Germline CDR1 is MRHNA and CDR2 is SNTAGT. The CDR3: CASSRDRGDEQYF. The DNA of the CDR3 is TGTGCCAGCAGTAGGGACAGGGGAGACGAGCAGTACTTC.

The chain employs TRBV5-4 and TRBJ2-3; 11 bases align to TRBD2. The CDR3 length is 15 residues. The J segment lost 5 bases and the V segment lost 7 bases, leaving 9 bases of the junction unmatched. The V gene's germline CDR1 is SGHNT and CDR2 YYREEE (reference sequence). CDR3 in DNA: TGTGCCAGCTTAGCGGGGGGGAGCCCACAAGATACGCAGTATTTT. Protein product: CASLAGGSPQDTQYF.